This T cell receptor (beta chain) was identified during a study of blood T cell repertoires in COVID-19. About the study: Whether acute or convalescent, the COVID-19 samples came from the United States, Italy and Spain. T cells, B-cell-depleted T cells, or PBMCs supplied cDNA or gDNA.

The CDR3 runs to 13 residues. Germline V lookup: CDR1 MGHRA, CDR2 YSYEKL. V lost 0 bases to trimming and J lost 13 bases; unmatched junction nucleotides: 8. How the authors handled the data: Estimates of nucleated cell counts were drawn from the amplification of reference gene primers. The data were produced by immunoSEQ multiplex PCR, yet TCRdb's version contains in-frame clones alone and is incomplete. V and J calls and clone size are those listed in that table; D and trimming were worked out from the DNA. The sample yields 280,000 or so clones, around 90% seen once. The sequence was collected from a man between 18 and 35 years old with active or convalescent COVID-19. Input material: peripheral blood. The rearrangement uses TRBV4-1 and TRBJ1-2, with 7 bases fitting TRBD1. The CDR3 coding sequence is TGCGCCAGCAGCCAAGAGAGAAAGACAGGGATCACCTTC. Translating gives CASSQERKTGITF.